The 24 T cell receptor beta chains below come from one sample, sequenced in a study of T cell responses to AZD1222 COVID-19 vaccine. Produced via immunoSEQ multiplex PCR; TCRdb's table is partial and in-frame only. The sample includes more than 150,000 clones, over 90% of them seen just once. Material: peripheral blood, obtained 28 days after the second AZD1222 dose. The receptors originated from an adult who received the AZD1222 COVID-19 vaccine.

This rearrangement joins TRBV11-2 to TRBJ2-5; a possible D gene is TRBD2 (7 bases). Germline values: CDR1 SGHAT, CDR2 FQNNGV. V shed 5 bases and J shed 4 bases, with 14 bases lying between them. This CDR3 comprises 14 residues. CDR3 region: CASSRGGGAETQYF. CDR3 DNA: TGTGCCAGCAGCCGCGGTGGGGGGGCAGAGACCCAGTACTTC. The variable domain in full, with the rest retrieved from reference TRBV11-2 and TRBJ2-5, is EAGVAQSPRYKIIEKRQSVAFWCNPISGHATLYWYQQILGQGPKLLIQFQNNGVVDDSQLPKDRFSAERLKGVDSTLKIQPAKLEDSAVYLCASSRGGGAETQYFGPGTRLLVL.

Remarks on this clone: Other DNA variants within this sample encode the same CDR3. The rearrangement joins TRBV5-1 to TRBJ2-7; D not resolved. Germline CDR1 is SGHRS and CDR2 is YFSETQ. This CDR3 has 11 residues. V shed 0 bases and J shed 4 bases, with 2 bases lying between them. The CDR3 region is CASSLGYEQYF. As DNA, the CDR3 is TGCGCCAGCAGCTTGGGGTACGAGCAGTACTTC.

This clone was seen once. This CDR3 is CASSTTGAEGNIQYF. CDR3 sequence (DNA): TGTGCCAGCAGTACGACAGGGGCCGAGGGAAACATTCAGTACTTC. The chain joins TRBV2 to TRBJ2-4, with 8 nucleotides matching TRBD1. V gave up 5 bases and J gave up 6 bases; unmatched junction bases: 9. Germline CDR1 is SNHLY and CDR2 is FYNNEI. There are 15 residues in the CDR3.

The V gene is TRBV12-3 or TRBV12-4, the J gene TRBJ2-1, with TRBD2 as a possible D gene (6 bases). Trimming took 6 bases from V and 7 from J, leaving 13 bases between them. There are 13 residues in the CDR3. This chain's CDR3 is CASRALGGNEQFF. Written as DNA, the CDR3 is TGTGCCAGCAGGGCTCTGGGAGGAAATGAGCAGTTCTTC.

The J gene is TRBJ2-7, the V gene TRBV5-1, with a tentative D call TRBD2 (6 bases). This CDR3 contains 15 residues. Deletions cut 4 bases from V and 3 bases from J, with 17 bases between. The germline V gene encodes CDR1 SGHRS and CDR2 YFSETQ. CDR3 sequence: CASSHLGGGDYEQYF. As DNA, the CDR3 is TGCGCCAGCAGCCACCTCGGGGGTGGGGACTACGAGCAGTACTTC.

This clone has only one observation. This rearrangement joins TRBV2 to TRBJ1-5; TRBD1 might be the D (6 bases). Germline-derived CDR1 and CDR2 are SNHLY and FYNNEI. CDR3 length equals 15 residues. V lost 3 bases to trimming and J lost 6 bases, with 15 bases between them. The DNA for the CDR3 is TGTGCCAGCAGTGAGGGGGCACCTTGGGGTCAGCCCCAGCATTTT. Translated, it gives CASSEGAPWGQPQHF.

This chain connects TRBV6-5 to TRBJ1-2, with TRBD1 matching 8 bases. Germline values: CDR1 MNHEY, CDR2 SVGAGI. With 5 bases clipped from V and 4 bases from J, the junction kept 6 bases outside the gene matches. The CDR3 extends over 14 amino acids. Here the CDR3 reads CASSNDRGGYGYTF. CDR3 bases: TGTGCCAGCAGTAACGACAGGGGAGGCTATGGCTACACCTTC.

In this sample, this clone turned up a few times. The chain recombines TRBV14 with TRBJ1-3, with D hard to call. Germline-derived CDR1 and CDR2 are SGHDN and FVKESK. V was pared by 3 bases and J by 1 base, with 4 bases between. The CDR3 contains 13 residues. CDR3 sequence reads: CASSHTSGNTIYF. The CDR3 DNA is TGTGCCAGCAGCCATACATCTGGAAACACCATATATTTT.

The chain has TRBV30 and TRBJ1-4; TRBD1 is a possible D gene (6 bases). This CDR3 has 13 residues. Germline values: CDR1 GTSNPN, CDR2 SVGIG (reference sequence). Deletions cut 4 bases from V and 4 bases from J, with 10 bases between. The CDR3 nucleotides read TGTGCCTGGACAGGGGCGGATAATGAAAAACTGTTTTTT. This sequence encodes CAWTGADNEKLFF.

The chain has TRBV3-1 (or the pseudogene TRBV3-2) and TRBJ1-2, with 11 bases lining up with TRBD1. This CDR3 spans 18 amino acids. V lost 4 bases to trimming and J lost 4 bases; unmatched junction nucleotides: 14. Germline CDR1 LGHDT, CDR2 YNNKEL (reference sequence). As DNA, the CDR3 is TGTGCCAGCAGCCCCCTCATGACCGGGACAGGGGGGGGCTATGGCTACACCTTC. This codes for CASSPLMTGTGGGYGYTF.

The rearrangement links TRBV19 to TRBJ1-2; D perhaps matches TRBD1 (6 bases). The CDR3 contains 15 residues. Germline loops: CDR1 LNHDA, CDR2 SQIVND (reference sequence). V was shortened by 1 base and J by 0 bases, with 9 bases between the two germline ends. Written as DNA, the CDR3 is TGTGCCAGTAGTATAGGGGGGCCGTCTAACTATGGCTACACCTTC. Residues: CASSIGGPSNYGYTF.

V usage is TRBV12-5 and J usage is TRBJ1-4; 7 nucleotides match TRBD1. CDR1 and CDR2 (germline): LGHNT, FRNRAP. The CDR3 is 15 amino acids. The ends lost 5 bases at V and 8 bases at J; junction bases unmatched: 11. The CDR3 spells CASGPSTGRREKLFF. In DNA, the CDR3 is TGTGCTAGTGGTCCCTCGACAGGGCGGCGGGAAAAACTGTTTTTT.

This chain joins TRBV2 and TRBJ2-5; no clear D. Germline CDR1 and CDR2: SNHLY and FYNNEI. The length of the CDR3 is 11 residues. V gave up 4 bases and J gave up 5 bases, with 5 bases separating them. Written as DNA, the CDR3 is TGTGCCAGCAGTGTTGGGGAGACCCAGTACTTC. Translated: CASSVGETQYF.

The J gene is TRBJ1-4, the V gene TRBV6-5; no clear D. The CDR3 loop spans 16 amino acids. Germline V gene data show CDR1 as MNHEY and CDR2 as SVGAGI. V dropped 3 bases and J dropped 6 bases, with 17 bases sitting between them. The CDR3, as DNA: TGTGCCAGCAGTTATTCGACGGCGGCGCTTCATGAAAAACTGTTTTTT. Translating it yields CASSYSTAALHEKLFF.

The chain recombines TRBV6-5 with TRBJ2-5, with D tentatively TRBD2 (7 bases). The V end was cut by 8 bases, the J end by 1 base, with 17 bases between. The length of the CDR3 is 15 residues. The germline CDR1 and CDR2 sequences are MNHEY and SVGAGI. CDR3 in amino acids: CASGPRAGAQETQYF. CDR3 coding DNA: TGTGCCAGCGGACCCCGCGCGGGGGCCCAAGAGACCCAGTACTTC.

This chain joins TRBV27 and TRBJ2-2, with D perhaps given as TRBD1 or TRBD2 (7 bases each). V lost 6 bases to trimming and J lost 5 bases, with 16 bases between them. Germline-derived CDR1 and CDR2 are MNHEY and SMNVEV (reference sequence). This CDR3 has 15 residues. CDR3 sequence (DNA): TGTGCCAGCAGCCGGAGACAGGGAGGGACCGGGGAGCTGTTTTTT. Translating it yields CASSRRQGGTGELFF.

The genes are TRBV5-6 and TRBJ2-1, with 11 bases lining up with TRBD2. J was trimmed by 4 bases and V by 0 bases; bases with no gene match: 6. The CDR3 has 17 amino acids. Germline V gene data show CDR1 as SGHDT and CDR2 as YYEEEE. The CDR3 loop is CASSLAILAGGYNEQFF. CDR3 nucleotides: TGTGCCAGCAGCTTGGCGATCCTAGCGGGGGGTTACAATGAGCAGTTCTTC. Full variable domain (remainder filled in from reference TRBV5-6 and TRBJ2-1): DAGVTQSPTHLIKTRGQQVTLRCSPKSGHDTVSWYQQALGQGPQFIFQYYEEEERQRGNFPDRFSGHQFPNYSSELNVNALLLGDSALYLCASSLAILAGGYNEQFFGPGTRLTVL.

The chain is built from TRBV6-5 and TRBJ1-2, with D possibly matching TRBD1 (5 bases). Between the trimmed V and J ends, which lost 4 bases and 6 bases, there was a span of 15 bases. The CDR3 extends over 14 amino acids. In germline, CDR1 is MNHEY, CDR2 SVGAGI. In nucleotides, the CDR3 is TGTGCCAGCAGTTCGGATGCAGGGAGTAATGGCTACACCTTC. This translates into CASSSDAGSNGYTF.

The chain is built from TRBV2 and TRBJ2-7; D not resolved. Trimming pared 6 bases from V and 6 bases from J, leaving 15 bases between. CDR3 length: 13 residues. CDR1 SNHLY and CDR2 FYNNEI come from the germline V gene. The CDR3, as DNA: TGTGCCAGCAGCTCCAGTCCGGGTTTCGAGCAGTACTTC. Its protein product is CASSSSPGFEQYF. Complete variable domain (other parts from reference TRBV2 and TRBJ2-7): EPEVTQTPSHQVTQMGQEVILRCVPISNHLYFYWYRQILGQKVEFLVSFYNNEISEKSEIFDDQFSVERPDGSNFTLKIRSTKLEDSAMYFCASSSSPGFEQYFGPGTRLTVT.

In this sample, this clone turned up a few times. V usage is TRBV19 and J usage is TRBJ2-2; TRBD1 matches at 8 bases. J was trimmed by 0 bases and V by 4 bases; bases with no gene match: 7. The germline gives CDR1 LNHDA, CDR2 SQIVND (reference sequence). This CDR3 has 17 amino acids. The CDR3 here is CASSTRGQGPNTGELFF. The CDR3 DNA is TGTGCCAGTAGTACCCGAGGACAGGGTCCGAACACCGGGGAGCTGTTTTTT.

This chain links TRBV7-9 with TRBJ2-3; TRBD2 matches at 7 bases. The V gene's germline CDR1 is SEHNR and CDR2 FQNEAQ (reference sequence). This CDR3 region has 19 residues. V shed 5 bases, J shed 0 bases, and the junction held 17 bases outside the gene matches. The CDR3 spells CASSPAGYRGVDSTDTQYF. CDR3 nucleotide sequence: TGTGCCAGCAGCCCCGCGGGGTACCGGGGGGTGGATAGCACAGATACGCAGTATTTT.

J is TRBJ1-4 and V is TRBV7-8; perhaps TRBD1 as D (5 bases). Germline assignment: CDR1 SGHVS and CDR2 FQNEAQ. The CDR3 covers 15 residues. V lost 2 bases, J lost 2 bases, and 9 bases lay in between. In nucleotides, the CDR3 is TGTGCCAGCAGCTTACAGACAGCTACTAATGAAAAACTGTTTTTT. Residues: CASSLQTATNEKLFF.

The chain is built from TRBV19 and TRBJ1-4; D not certain. Between the trimmed V and J ends, which lost 1 base and 5 bases, there was a span of 11 bases. The CDR3 runs 15 residues. Per the germline V gene, CDR1 is LNHDA and CDR2 is SQIVND (reference sequence). The CDR3 bases are TGTGCCAGTAGTATAGGGGGAAATCGAAATGAAAAACTGTTTTTT. Protein sequence: CASSIGGNRNEKLFF.

The chain links TRBV5-6 to TRBJ2-3; 8 bases match TRBD2. CDR1 is SGHDT, CDR2 YYEEEE, per germline. With V trimmed by 2 bases and J by 7 bases, 6 bases remained unmatched. There are 14 residues in the CDR3. The CDR3 DNA follows: TGTGCCAGCAGCTTTTCTAGCGGGCTTTATACGCAGTATTTT. As protein: CASSFSSGLYTQYF.